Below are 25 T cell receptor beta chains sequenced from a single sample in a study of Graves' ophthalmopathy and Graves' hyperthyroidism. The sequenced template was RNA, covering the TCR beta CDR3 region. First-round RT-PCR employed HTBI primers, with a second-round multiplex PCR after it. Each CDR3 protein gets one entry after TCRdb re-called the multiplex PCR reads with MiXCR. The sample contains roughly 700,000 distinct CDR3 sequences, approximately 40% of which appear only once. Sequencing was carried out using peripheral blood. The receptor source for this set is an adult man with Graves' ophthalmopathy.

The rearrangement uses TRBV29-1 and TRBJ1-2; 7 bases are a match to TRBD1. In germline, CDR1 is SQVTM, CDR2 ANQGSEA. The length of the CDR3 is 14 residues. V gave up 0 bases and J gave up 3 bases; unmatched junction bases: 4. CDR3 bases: TGCAGCGTTGAAGACCTAGACAGGGACTATGGCTACACCTTC. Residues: CSVEDLDRDYGYTF. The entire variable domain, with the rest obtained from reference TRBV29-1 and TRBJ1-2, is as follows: SAVISQKPSRDICQRGTSLTIQCQVDSQVTMMFWYRQQPGQSLTLIATANQGSEATYESGFVIDKFPISRPNLTFSTLTVSNMSPEDSSIYLCSVEDLDRDYGYTFGSGTRLTVV.

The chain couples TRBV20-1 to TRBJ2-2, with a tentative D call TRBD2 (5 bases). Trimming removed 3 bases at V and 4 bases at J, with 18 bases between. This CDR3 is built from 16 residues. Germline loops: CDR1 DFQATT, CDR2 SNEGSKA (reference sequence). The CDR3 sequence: CSASKFGETGTGELFF. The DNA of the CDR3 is TGCAGTGCTAGTAAATTCGGGGAGACGGGCACCGGGGAGCTGTTTTTT.

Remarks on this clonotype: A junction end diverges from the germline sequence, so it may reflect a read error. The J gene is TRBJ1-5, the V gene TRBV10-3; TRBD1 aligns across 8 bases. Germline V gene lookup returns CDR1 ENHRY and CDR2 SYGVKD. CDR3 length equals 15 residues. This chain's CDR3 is CAISGGTGRRQPQHF. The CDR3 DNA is TGTGCCATCAGTGGAGGGACAGGCCGTCGGCAGCCTCAGCATTTT.

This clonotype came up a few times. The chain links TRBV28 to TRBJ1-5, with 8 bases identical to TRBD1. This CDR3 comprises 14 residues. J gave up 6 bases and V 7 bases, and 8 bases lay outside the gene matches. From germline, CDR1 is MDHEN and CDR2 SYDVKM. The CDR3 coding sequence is TGTGCCAGCAACATCGGACAGGGAGGTCAGCCCCAGCATTTT. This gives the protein CASNIGQGGQPQHF.

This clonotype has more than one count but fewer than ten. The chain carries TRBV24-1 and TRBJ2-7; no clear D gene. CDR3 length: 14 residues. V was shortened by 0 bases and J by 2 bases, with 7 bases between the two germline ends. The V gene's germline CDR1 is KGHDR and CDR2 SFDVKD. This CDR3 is CATSDLDNPYEQYF. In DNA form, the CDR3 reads TGTGCCACCAGTGATTTGGACAATCCCTACGAGCAGTACTTC.

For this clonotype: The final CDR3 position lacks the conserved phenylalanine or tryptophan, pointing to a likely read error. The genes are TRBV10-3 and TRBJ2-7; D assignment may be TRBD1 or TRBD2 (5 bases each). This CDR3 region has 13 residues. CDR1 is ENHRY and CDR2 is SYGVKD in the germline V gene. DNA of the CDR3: TGTGCCAGCAGTTACTCGAGGGGCATCGAGCAGTACTCC. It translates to CASSYSRGIEQYS.

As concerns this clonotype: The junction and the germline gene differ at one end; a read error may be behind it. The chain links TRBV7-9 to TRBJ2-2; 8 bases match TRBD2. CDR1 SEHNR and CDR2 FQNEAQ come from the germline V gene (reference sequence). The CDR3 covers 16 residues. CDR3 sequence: CASSLASGRLPGELFF. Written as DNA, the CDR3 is TGTGCCAGCAGTTTAGCTAGCGGGCGTCTCCCCGGGGAGCTGTTTTTT.

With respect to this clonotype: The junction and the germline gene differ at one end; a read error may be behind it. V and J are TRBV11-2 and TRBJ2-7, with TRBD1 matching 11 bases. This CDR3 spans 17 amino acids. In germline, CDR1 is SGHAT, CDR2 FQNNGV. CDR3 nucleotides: TGTGCCCGCAGCTTAGGGTCGGGGACAGGGGGTTCCTACGAGCAGTACTTC. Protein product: CARSLGSGTGGSYEQYF. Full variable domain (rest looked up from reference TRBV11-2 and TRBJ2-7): EAGVAQSPRYKIIEKRQSVAFWCNPISGHATLYWYQQILGQGPKLLIQFQNNGVVDDSQLPKDRFSAERLKGVDSTLKIQPAKLEDSAVYLCARSLGSGTGGSYEQYFGPGTRLTVT.

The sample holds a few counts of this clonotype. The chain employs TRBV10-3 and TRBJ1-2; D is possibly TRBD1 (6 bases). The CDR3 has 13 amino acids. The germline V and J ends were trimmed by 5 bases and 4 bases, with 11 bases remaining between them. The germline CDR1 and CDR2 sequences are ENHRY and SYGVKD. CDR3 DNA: TGTGCCATCAGTTTACGCAGGGGCTATGGCTACACCTTC. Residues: CAISLRRGYGYTF.

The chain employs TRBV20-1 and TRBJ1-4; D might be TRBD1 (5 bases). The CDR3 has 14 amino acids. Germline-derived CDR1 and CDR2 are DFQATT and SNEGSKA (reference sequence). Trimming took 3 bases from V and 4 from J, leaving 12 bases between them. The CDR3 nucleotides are TGCAGTGCTAGTGAGGACACCAGTAATGAAAAACTGTTTTTT. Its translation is CSASEDTSNEKLFF.

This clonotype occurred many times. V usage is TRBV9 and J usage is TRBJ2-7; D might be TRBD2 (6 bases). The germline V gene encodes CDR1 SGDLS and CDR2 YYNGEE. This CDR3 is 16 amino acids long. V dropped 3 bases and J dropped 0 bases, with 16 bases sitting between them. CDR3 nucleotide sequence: TGTGCCAGCAGCGCGGGGGTAGCCTCCCACTCCTACGAGCAGTACTTC. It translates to CASSAGVASHSYEQYF. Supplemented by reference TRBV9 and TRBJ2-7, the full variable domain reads DSGVTQTPKHLITATGQRVTLRCSPRSGDLSVYWYQQSLDQGLQFLIQYYNGEERAKGNILERFSAQQFPDLHSELNLSSLELGDSALYFCASSAGVASHSYEQYFGPGTRLTVT.

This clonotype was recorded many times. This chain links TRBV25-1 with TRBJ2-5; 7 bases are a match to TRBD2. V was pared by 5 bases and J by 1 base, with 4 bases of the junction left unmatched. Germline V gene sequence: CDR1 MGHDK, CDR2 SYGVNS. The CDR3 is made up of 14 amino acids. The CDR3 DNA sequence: TGTGCCAGCAGTTTTCGCGGGGGCCAAGAGACCCAGTACTTC. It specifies CASSFRGGQETQYF.

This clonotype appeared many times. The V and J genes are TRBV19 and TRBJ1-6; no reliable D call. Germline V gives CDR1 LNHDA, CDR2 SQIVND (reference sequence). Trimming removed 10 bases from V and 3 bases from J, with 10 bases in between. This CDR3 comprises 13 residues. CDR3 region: CATRRGYNSPLHF. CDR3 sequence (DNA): TGTGCCACCCGACGGGGCTATAATTCACCCCTCCACTTT.

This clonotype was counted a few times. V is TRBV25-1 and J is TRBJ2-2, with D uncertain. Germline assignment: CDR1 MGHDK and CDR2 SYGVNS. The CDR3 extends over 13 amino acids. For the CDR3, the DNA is TGTGCTCCCCGAAAAACGAACACCGGGGAGCTGTTTTTT. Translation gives CAPRKTNTGELFF. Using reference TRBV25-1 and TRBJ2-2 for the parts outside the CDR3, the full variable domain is EADIYQTPRYLVIGTGKKITLECSQTMGHDKMYWYQQDPGMELHLIHYSYGVNSTEKGDLSSESTVSRIRTEHFPLTLESARPSHTSQYLCAPRKTNTGELFFGEGSRLTVL.

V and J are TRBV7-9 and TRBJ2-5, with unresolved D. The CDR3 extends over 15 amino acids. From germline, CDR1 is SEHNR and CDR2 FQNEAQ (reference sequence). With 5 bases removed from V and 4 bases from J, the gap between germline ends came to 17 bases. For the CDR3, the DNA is TGTGCCAGCAGCCAAGTATCCCAGTTAACAGAGACCCAGTACTTC. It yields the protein CASSQVSQLTETQYF.

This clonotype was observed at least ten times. The CDR3 DNA follows: TGTGCCAGCAGCCAGGACATCCCGGTGGAAGCGGATGAAAAACTGTTTTTT. It translates to CASSQDIPVEADEKLFF. This chain links TRBV7-8 with TRBJ1-4; D possibly corresponds to TRBD1 (5 bases). The CDR3 loop spans 17 amino acids. Trimming pared 5 bases from V and 6 bases from J, leaving 22 bases between. Germline CDR1 is SGHVS and CDR2 is FQNEAQ.

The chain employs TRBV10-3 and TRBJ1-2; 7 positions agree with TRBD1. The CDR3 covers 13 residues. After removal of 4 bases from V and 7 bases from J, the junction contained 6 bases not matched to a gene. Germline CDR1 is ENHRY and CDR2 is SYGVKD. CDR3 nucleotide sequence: TGTGCCATCAGTGCCGGGGCAGGGGGTGGCTACACCTTC. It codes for CAISAGAGGGYTF.

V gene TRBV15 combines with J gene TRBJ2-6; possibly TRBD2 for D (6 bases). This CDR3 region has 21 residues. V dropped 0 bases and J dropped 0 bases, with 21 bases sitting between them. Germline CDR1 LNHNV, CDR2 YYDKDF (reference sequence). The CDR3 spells CATSREYSGTSTDSGANVLTF. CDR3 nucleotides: TGTGCCACCAGCAGAGAGTATTCAGGGACTTCAACCGACTCTGGGGCCAACGTCCTGACTTTC. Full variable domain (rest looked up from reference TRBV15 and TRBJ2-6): DAMVIQNPRYQVTQFGKPVTLSCSQTLNHNVMYWYQQKSSQAPKLLFHYYDKDFNNEADTPDNFQSRRPNTSFCFLDIRSPGLGDTAMYLCATSREYSGTSTDSGANVLTFGAGSRLTVL.

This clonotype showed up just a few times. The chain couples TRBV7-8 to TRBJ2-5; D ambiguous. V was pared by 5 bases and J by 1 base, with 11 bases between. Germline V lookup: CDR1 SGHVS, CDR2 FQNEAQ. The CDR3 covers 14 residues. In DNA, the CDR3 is TGTGCCAGCAGCCAGGTAACTCGCCAAGAGACCCAGTACTTC. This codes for CASSQVTRQETQYF.

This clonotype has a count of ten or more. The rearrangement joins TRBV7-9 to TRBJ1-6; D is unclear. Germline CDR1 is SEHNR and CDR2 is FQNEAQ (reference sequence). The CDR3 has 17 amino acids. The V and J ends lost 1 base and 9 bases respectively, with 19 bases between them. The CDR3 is CASSLDSGRLSVSPLHF. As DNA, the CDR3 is TGTGCCAGCAGCTTAGACAGTGGCAGGCTAAGCGTTTCACCCCTCCACTTT.

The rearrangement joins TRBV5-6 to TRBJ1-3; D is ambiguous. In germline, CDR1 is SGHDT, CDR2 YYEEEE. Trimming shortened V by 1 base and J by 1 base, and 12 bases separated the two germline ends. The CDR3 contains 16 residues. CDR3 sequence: CASSLLGSLSGNTIYF. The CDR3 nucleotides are TGTGCCAGCAGCTTGCTGGGAAGCTTGTCTGGAAACACCATATATTTT.

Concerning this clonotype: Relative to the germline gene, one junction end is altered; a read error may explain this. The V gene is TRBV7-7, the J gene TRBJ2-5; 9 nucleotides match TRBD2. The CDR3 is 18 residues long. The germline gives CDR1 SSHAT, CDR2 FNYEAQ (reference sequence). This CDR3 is CASSLAVSSGGIQETQYF. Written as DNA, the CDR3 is TGTGCTAGCAGCTTAGCGGTCTCGAGCGGGGGGATACAAGAGACCCAGTACTTC.

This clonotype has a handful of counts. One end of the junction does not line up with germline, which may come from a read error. DNA for the CDR3: TGTGCTAGCAGCTCCGACGGGGCGACGCACCGGGAGCTGTTTTTT. Translated, it gives CASSSDGATHRELFF. This chain links TRBV7-9 with TRBJ2-2; D possibly matches TRBD1 or TRBD2 (5 bases each). This CDR3 region has 15 residues. Germline CDR1 and CDR2: SEHNR and FQNEAQ (reference sequence).

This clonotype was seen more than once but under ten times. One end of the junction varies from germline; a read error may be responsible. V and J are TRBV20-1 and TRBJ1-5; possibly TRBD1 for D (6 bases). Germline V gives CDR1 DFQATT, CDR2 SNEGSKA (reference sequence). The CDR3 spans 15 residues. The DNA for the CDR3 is TGCAGTGCTAGAGTGCTAGGGGGTAGCGATCAGCCCCAGCATTTT. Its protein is CSARVLGGSDQPQHF.

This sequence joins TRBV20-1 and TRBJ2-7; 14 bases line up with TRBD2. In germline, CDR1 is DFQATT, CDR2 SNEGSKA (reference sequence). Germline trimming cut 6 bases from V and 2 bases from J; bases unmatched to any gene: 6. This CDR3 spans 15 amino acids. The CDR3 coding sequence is TGCAGTGCCAGACTAGCGGGGGGGTTCGCCTACGAGCAGTACTTC. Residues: CSARLAGGFAYEQYF.